This note documents a single T cell receptor (beta chain) sequence. Its antigen is unknown. The sample is drawn from a study of cytomegalovirus exposure and HLA in healthy donors. TCRdb keeps only in-frame clones here, not all; method: immunoSEQ multiplex PCR. The sample lists tens of thousands of clones; 93% were seen once. Study observations and caveats: Researchers catalogued 160 or so TCR beta chains as cytomegalovirus-associated. For most TCR sequences rarity was the rule, although some public TCRs occurred in many donors.

This CDR3 has 16 residues. Germline assignment: CDR1 SGHTA and CDR2 FQGNSA. The V and J ends lost 4 bases and 6 bases respectively, with 20 bases between them. The donors were in the roughly 130-subject validation cohort; that cohort was separate from the roughly 700-subject first cohort. This chain links TRBV7-2 with TRBJ2-3; a weak D match, TRBD2 (6 bases). The sequenced sample was PBMCs. This sequence originates from a man between 18 and 29 years old in good health and CMV-seronegative. CDR3: CASSWQRVNLGDTQYF. The DNA of the CDR3 is TGTGCCAGCAGCTGGCAGCGGGTGAACCTAGGGGATACGCAGTATTTT.